The next 26 T cell receptor beta chains were all read from a single sample in a study of T cell clonality in common variable immunodeficiency. Using immunoSEQ multiplex PCR, the repertoire was profiled, and TCRdb retains in-frame clones only, with some absent. There are about 74,000 clones in the sample, none observed a single time. Specimen: peripheral blood mononuclear cells. The receptor set was obtained from a person aged 18 to 70 in good health.

This clone has ten or more counts. Sequencing ends 3 residues short of the CDR3 end; the germline J gene provides the rest. The genes are TRBV7-2 and TRBJ2-3; 8 nucleotides agree with TRBD1. The CDR3 loop spans 15 amino acids. Trimming cost V 5 bases and J 6 bases; bases outside gene matches: 10. Germline-derived CDR1 and CDR2 are SGHTA and FQGNSA. Incomplete CDR3 DNA: TGTGCCAGCAGCCCCCAGACAGGGGAAGGGGATACG. It translates to CASSPQTGEGDT. The whole CDR3 reads CASSPQTGEGDTQYF.

At least ten counts were recorded for this clone. The CDR3 end falls 3 residues outside the read, so it is completed with the germline J gene. The V gene is TRBV6-2 or TRBV6-3, the J gene TRBJ1-1; 8 bases align to TRBD1. The CDR3 has 17 amino acids. J lost 7 bases, V lost 6 bases, and 19 bases had no gene match. CDR1 and CDR2 from the germline V gene are MNHEY and SVGEGT. The sequenced CDR3 bases are TGTGCCAGCAGCGGATGGACAGGGCGCCCCAGCCCAGTTGAA. Amino acid sequence: CASSGWTGRPSPVE. The entire CDR3 is CASSGWTGRPSPVEAFF.

This clone has at least ten counts. The read falls 3 residues short of the CDR3 end, and the missing part is taken from the germline J gene. The chain uses TRBV7-3 and TRBJ2-2, with TRBD2 identical over 7 bases. Germline trimming cut 8 bases from V and 8 bases from J; bases unmatched to any gene: 11. This CDR3 comprises 14 residues. Germline V gene sequence: CDR1 SGHTA, CDR2 FQGTGA. CDR3 DNA, as far as it was read: TGTGCCAGCGCCCCTCTAGGGGAGGGGGGGGAG. Protein sequence: CASAPLGEGGE. The CDR3, in full, reads CASAPLGEGGELFF.

This clone was seen repeatedly, ten times or more. The missing CDR3 end, 3 residues past where the read stops, is filled in from the germline J gene. The V gene is TRBV6-2 or TRBV6-3, the J gene TRBJ2-5; TRBD2 matches at 12 bases. V was pared by 5 bases and J by 4 bases, with 11 bases of the junction left unmatched. CDR1 MNHEY and CDR2 SVGEGT come from the germline V gene. CDR3 length: 17 residues. This chain's CDR3 is CASSTSSGRVWGETQYF. The CDR3 bases that were read are TGTGCCAGCAGTACCTCTAGCGGGAGGGTTTGGGGAGAGACC.

This clone was picked up many times. The CDR3 end lies 3 residues beyond the end of the read and is filled in from the germline J gene. The chain links TRBV6-2 or TRBV6-3 to TRBJ2-5, with TRBD2 matching over 10 bases. V lost 6 bases and J lost 4; bases outside the gene matches: 8. CDR1 is MNHEY, CDR2 SVGEGT, per germline. The CDR3 has 15 amino acids. CDR3 DNA, as far as it was read: TGTGCCAGCAGCCTAGCGGGAGATTTTCCAGAGACC. Translation gives CASSLAGDFPET. The entire CDR3 sequence reads CASSLAGDFPETQYF.

This clone showed up many times. The read terminates 3 residues ahead of where the CDR3 ends, so the germline J gene completes it. This chain uses TRBV2 with TRBJ2-5, with a tentative D call TRBD1 (6 bases). The CDR3 contains 14 residues. Germline V gene lookup returns CDR1 SNHLY and CDR2 FYNNEI. Trimming shortened V by 6 bases and J by 0 bases, and 11 bases separated the two germline ends. This CDR3 is CASSATGDQETQYF. The covered CDR3 bases are TGTGCCAGCAGCGCGACAGGAGACCAAGAGACC.

As concerns this clone: The read ends 3 residues before the CDR3 terminus; that terminus is restored from the germline J gene. The V and J genes are TRBV7-3 and TRBJ1-2; D unresolved. The CDR3 has 14 residues. Germline V gene lookup returns CDR1 SGHTA and CDR2 FQGTGA. Partial CDR3 DNA: TGTGCCACCTTTAGACAAGCGGGAGAGGACGAC. Encoded protein: CATFRQAGEDD. The whole CDR3 reads CATFRQAGEDDYTF.

This clone was seen repeatedly, ten times or more. The observed sequence ends 3 residues before the CDR3 terminus, with the missing tail filled in from the germline J gene. The V call is TRBV20-1, the J call TRBJ2-7; 7 bases align to TRBD2. This CDR3 spans 15 amino acids. J was trimmed by 3 bases and V by 6 bases; bases with no gene match: 14. Germline values: CDR1 DFQATT, CDR2 SNEGSKA (reference sequence). The CDR3 here is CSAIGELATHYEQYF. CDR3 bases read: TGCAGTGCCATAGGCGAACTAGCGACCCACTACGAG.

This clone was found many times. The sequenced fragment ends 3 residues before the CDR3 boundary, so the rest is inferred from the germline J gene. This sequence joins TRBV7-2 and TRBJ2-3; D possibly corresponds to TRBD2 (6 bases). Trimming removed 2 bases at V and 2 bases at J, with 8 bases between. Germline CDR1 is SGHTA and CDR2 is FQGNSA. This CDR3 is 14 amino acids long. Incomplete CDR3 DNA: TGTGCCAGCAGCTTAATAGCGGTCACAGATACG. Protein sequence: CASSLIAVTDT. The complete CDR3 sequence is CASSLIAVTDTQYF.

This clone was counted many times. The read halts 3 residues ahead of the CDR3 end, with the missing end drawn from the germline J gene. The rearrangement joins TRBV12-5 to TRBJ1-6; 9 bases align to TRBD1. The CDR3 spans 15 residues. CDR1 is LGHNT, CDR2 FRNRAP, per germline. The CDR3 protein is CASGLQQGAQGALHF. CDR3 DNA (partial): TGTGCTAGTGGTTTGCAACAGGGGGCGCAAGGGGCC.

There are many counts of this clone. The CDR3 goes on 3 residues after the read ends, and that part is filled in from the germline J gene. The chain recombines TRBV20-1 with TRBJ2-3; D possibly corresponds to TRBD2 (5 bases). V was trimmed by 6 bases and J by 3 bases, leaving 13 bases between them. Germline CDR1 reads DFQATT; CDR2 reads SNEGSKA (reference sequence). This CDR3 is 13 amino acids long. The DNA read from the CDR3 is TGCAGTGCCTCCCGCCCGGGGACAGATACG. Translated, it gives CSASRPGTDT. The full CDR3 protein is CSASRPGTDTQYF.

This clone was seen ten or more times. The missing CDR3 end, 3 residues past where the read stops, is filled in from the germline J gene. The chain carries TRBV7-9 and TRBJ1-2; maybe TRBD1 (6 bases). Looked up from germline, CDR1 is SEHNR and CDR2 is FQNEAQ (reference sequence). This CDR3 comprises 12 residues. CDR3 region: CASSYNRDGYTF. CDR3 bases read: TGTGCCAGCAGCTATAACAGGGACGGC.

This clone was recorded at least ten times. The missing CDR3 end, 3 residues past where the read stops, is filled in from the germline J gene. The chain is built from TRBV12-5 and TRBJ2-7, with 7 bases matching TRBD2. The CDR3 consists of 14 residues. V lost 2 bases and J lost 5; bases outside the gene matches: 6. CDR1 is LGHNT, CDR2 FRNRAP, per germline. CDR3 DNA (partial): TGTGCTAGTGGTTTGATGGGAGGGGTTCACGAG. It yields the protein CASGLMGGVHE. The full CDR3 reads CASGLMGGVHEQYF.

This clone was seen ten or more times. The read is 3 residues too short to cover the CDR3 end, so that end is filled in from the germline J gene. The genes are TRBV20-1 and TRBJ2-7, with a tentative D call TRBD1 (5 bases). V was shortened by 2 bases and J by 2 bases, with 19 bases between the two germline ends. The CDR3 is 16 amino acids. CDR1 and CDR2 (germline): DFQATT, SNEGSKA (reference sequence). CDR3 sequence: CSARRRLGRGTYEQYF. The sequenced part of the CDR3 DNA is TGCAGTGCTAGACGTCGACTGGGGCGAGGAACCTACGAG.

Ten or more counts support this clone. The CDR3 extends 3 residues past the end of the read, so its final part is completed from the germline J gene. This chain connects TRBV19 to TRBJ1-4; D possibly corresponds to TRBD1 (6 bases). Trimming cost V 4 bases and J 8 bases, with 14 bases left between them. From germline, CDR1 is LNHDA and CDR2 SQIVND (reference sequence). CDR3 length: 14 amino acids. The sequenced part of the CDR3 DNA is TGTGCCAGTAGTACTCCGGGACAACCGGAAAAA. Protein: CASSTPGQPEK. The complete CDR3 protein is CASSTPGQPEKLFF. The full variable domain, in which reference TRBV19 and TRBJ1-4 provide the parts outside the CDR3, is DGGITQSPKYLFRKEGQNVTLSCEQNLNHDAMYWYRQDPGQGLRLIYYSQIVNDFQKGDIAEGYSVSREKKESFPLTVTSAQKNPTAFYLCASSTPGQPEKLFFGSGTQLSVL.

This clone was seen only a few times. With the read ending 3 residues before the CDR3 end, the germline J gene is used to fill in that end. The rearrangement joins TRBV2 to TRBJ2-7; D is possibly TRBD1 (6 bases). The ends were cut back, 8 bases at V and 6 bases at J, with 23 bases in the middle. This CDR3 has 15 amino acids. Germline V CDR1 and CDR2: SNHLY, FYNNEI. The CDR3 here is CASDSTGMPRGEQYF. CDR3 bases read: TGTGCCAGCGATTCAACAGGGATGCCTCGTGGCGAG.

This clone was found many times. The observed sequence ends 3 residues before the CDR3 terminus, with the missing tail filled in from the germline J gene. The chain uses TRBV19 and TRBJ2-5, with 8 bases matching TRBD1. CDR1 is LNHDA, CDR2 SQIVND, per germline (reference sequence). CDR3 size: 15 residues. With 5 bases clipped from V and 2 bases from J, the junction kept 7 bases outside the gene matches. The covered CDR3 bases are TGTGCCAGTAGTCAGACAGGGGCAGGGCAAGAGACC. It translates to CASSQTGAGQET. The whole CDR3 protein reads CASSQTGAGQETQYF.

At least ten counts were recorded for this clone. Read data end 3 residues before the CDR3 end; the end is taken from the germline J gene. The chain joins TRBV6-2 or TRBV6-3 to TRBJ2-1; D call uncertain. The V end lost 2 bases, the J end lost 5 bases, and 13 bases lay between the germline ends. This CDR3 is 15 amino acids long. Germline loops: CDR1 MNHEY, CDR2 SVGEGT. CDR3 DNA, as far as it was read: TGTGCCAGCAGTTACCCAGAGACTGGTAACAATGAG. This codes for CASSYPETGNNE. The whole CDR3 sequence reads CASSYPETGNNEQFF.

This clone was seen many times. The CDR3 end lies 3 residues beyond the end of the read and is filled in from the germline J gene. The chain employs TRBV2 and TRBJ2-7; 7 bases are a match to TRBD1. Germline values: CDR1 SNHLY, CDR2 FYNNEI. CDR3 length equals 15 residues. The V segment lost 3 bases and the J segment 3 bases; nucleotides outside the gene matches: 8. CDR3 DNA, as far as it was read: TGTGCCAGCAGTGATAGGACAGGTGGCATCTACGAG. Its translation is CASSDRTGGIYE. The complete CDR3 sequence is CASSDRTGGIYEQYF.

Ten or more counts support this clone. Read data end 3 residues before the CDR3 end; the end is taken from the germline J gene. Other DNA sequences in the sample encode the same CDR3. The V call is TRBV5-1, the J call TRBJ2-7; 7 bases map to TRBD1. CDR3 length equals 14 residues. With V trimmed by 0 bases and J by 0 bases, 0 bases remained unmatched. Germline-derived CDR1 and CDR2 are SGHRS and YFSETQ. Incomplete CDR3 DNA: TGCGCCAGCAGCTTGGGACAGGGCTCCTACGAG. This gives the protein CASSLGQGSYE. The entire CDR3 reads CASSLGQGSYEQYF.

There are many counts of this clone. The covered CDR3 bases are TGTGCCTGGAGACAGGGCCGCTCCTACGAG. Amino acids: CAWRQGRSYE. The entire CDR3 protein is CAWRQGRSYEQYF. The chain carries TRBV30 and TRBJ2-7, with a weak D call TRBD1 (6 bases). The CDR3 goes on 3 residues after the read ends, and that part is filled in from the germline J gene. V lost 3 bases and J lost 0, with 9 bases in between. The CDR3 sequence is 13 residues long. The germline V gene has CDR1 GTSNPN and CDR2 SVGIG (reference sequence).

This clone was recorded at least ten times. The read halts 3 residues ahead of the CDR3 end, with the missing end drawn from the germline J gene. This chain uses TRBV7-9 with TRBJ2-3; D perhaps matches TRBD1 (5 bases). The germline V gene has CDR1 SEHNR and CDR2 FQNEAQ (reference sequence). The V gene lost 0 bases and the J gene lost 2 bases, with 9 bases spanning the gap. This CDR3 has 15 amino acids. The part of the CDR3 DNA that was read is TGTGCCAGCAGCTTAGCTCAGGGAATCACAGATACG. Its translation: CASSLAQGITDT. The whole CDR3 protein reads CASSLAQGITDTQYF.

In its sample, this clone was seen many times. At one boundary the junction diverges from the germline segment, which might be a read error. The missing CDR3 end, 3 residues past where the read stops, is filled in from the germline J gene. The chain combines TRBV4-2 with TRBJ2-3, with unresolved D. Germline V gene lookup returns CDR1 LGHNA and CDR2 YNFKEQ. The CDR3 runs 15 residues. The CDR3 DNA, read in part, is TGCGCCAGCAGCCACGCCAGAGTAATCACAGATACG. Translated, it gives CASSHARVITDT. The whole CDR3 reads CASSHARVITDTQYF.

This clone occurred many times. With the read ending 3 residues before the CDR3 end, the germline J gene is used to fill in that end. The chain couples TRBV19 to TRBJ2-2, with 9 positions matching TRBD1. V trimming: 5 bases; J trimming: 4 bases; junction bases outside the gene matches: 5. CDR3 length: 15 residues. Germline values: CDR1 LNHDA, CDR2 SQIVND (reference sequence). The CDR3 spells CASSPGQGFTGELFF. Incomplete CDR3 DNA: TGTGCCAGTAGTCCGGGACAGGGATTCACCGGGGAG.

This clone was observed at least ten times. The read finishes 3 residues shy of the CDR3 end, and the germline J gene is used to complete it. This chain uses TRBV7-2 with TRBJ1-1; the D is unclear. The CDR3 is 11 residues long. In germline, CDR1 is SGHTA, CDR2 FQGNSA. CDR3: CASSFLREAFF. Partial CDR3 DNA: TGTGCCAGCAGCTTCTTGCGGGAA.

There are a few counts of this clone. The CDR3 goes on 3 residues after the read ends, and that part is filled in from the germline J gene. This chain uses TRBV20-1 with TRBJ2-1; 11 bases fit TRBD2. Germline values: CDR1 DFQATT, CDR2 SNEGSKA (reference sequence). This CDR3 spans 13 amino acids. Trimming took 6 bases from V and 7 from J; bases not matched to a gene: 5. The CDR3 sequence: CSARLAGTNEQFF. The sequenced part of the CDR3 DNA is TGCAGTGCAAGACTAGCGGGAACGAATGAG.